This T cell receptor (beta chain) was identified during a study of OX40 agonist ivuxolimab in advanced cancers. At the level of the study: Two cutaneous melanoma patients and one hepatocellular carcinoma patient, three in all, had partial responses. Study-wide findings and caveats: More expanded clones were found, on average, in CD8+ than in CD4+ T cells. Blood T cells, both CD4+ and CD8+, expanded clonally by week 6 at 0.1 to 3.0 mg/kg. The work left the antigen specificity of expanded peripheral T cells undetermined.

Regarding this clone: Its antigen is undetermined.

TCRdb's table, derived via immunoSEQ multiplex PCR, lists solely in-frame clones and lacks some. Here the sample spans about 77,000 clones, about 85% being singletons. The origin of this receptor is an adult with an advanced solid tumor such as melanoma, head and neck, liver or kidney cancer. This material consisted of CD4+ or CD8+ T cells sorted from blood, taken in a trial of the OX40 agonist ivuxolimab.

CDR3 DNA sequence: TGTGCCAGCAGCCGTAATCCTAGCGGGGGGGACAATGAGCAGTTCTTC. It is translated as CASSRNPSGGDNEQFF. The chain uses TRBV4-2 and TRBJ2-1; 12 bases fit TRBD2. V lost 4 bases to trimming and J lost 5 bases; unmatched junction nucleotides: 6. The CDR3 has 16 residues. The germline CDR1 and CDR2 sequences are LGHNA and YNFKEQ.